This TCR beta chain was captured by sequencing in a study of human T cells and chemical hapten exposure. This clonotype was counted many times. The CDR3 runs 12 residues. Germline lookup yields CDR1 SQVTM and CDR2 ANQGSEA. Trimming left V 1 base short and J 4 bases short, with 4 bases between. TCRdb fed the RACE reads into MiXCR, producing one record per CDR3 protein. The sample includes 38,000 or so distinct CDR3 sequences, more than 8% of them seen just once. The time point is: patch test 3, about 24 weeks after DPC sensitization. Treatment indicated: therapeutic diphenylcyclopropenone sensitization with weekly scalp DPC. The authors extracted total RNA from unfractionated whole blood.

V and J are TRBV29-1 and TRBJ2-2, with D unclear. The clonotype comes from a man aged 45 to 65 with alopecia areata. Some clones in this sample may be carry-over from other donors' samples. The sequenced sample was whole blood, obtained in connection with sensitization to the hapten diphenylcyclopropenone (DPC). The DNA for the CDR3 is TGCAGCGTTGAAGTCAGCACCGGGGAGCTGTTTTTT. It specifies CSVEVSTGELFF.